A single sample gave rise to the 21 T cell receptor beta chains below, sequenced in a study of cytomegalovirus exposure and HLA in healthy donors. The study ran its PCR with 60 Vbeta and 13 Jbeta primers. Clones were sequenced by immunoSEQ multiplex PCR, and TCRdb holds only the in-frame ones, with some missing. The sample carries 150,000 to 200,000 clones, 75% to 85% recorded once. The specimen was PBMCs. These receptors came from a male donor in good health and CMV-seropositive.

J is TRBJ2-3 and V is TRBV7-2; maybe TRBD1 (5 bases). The germline CDR1 and CDR2 sequences are SGHTA and FQGNSA. V shed 4 bases and J shed 3 bases, with 8 bases lying between them. The CDR3 has 13 residues. The chain's CDR3 is CASSSRQTDTQYF. In DNA, the CDR3 is TGTGCCAGCAGCTCCCGACAGACAGATACGCAGTATTTT.

This clone occurred a few times. V usage is TRBV6-5 and J usage is TRBJ2-7; tentative D call: TRBD2 (5 bases). V lost 4 bases, J lost 0 bases, and 10 bases lay in between. Germline CDR1 and CDR2: MNHEY and SVGAGI. The CDR3 covers 14 residues. The CDR3 loop reads CASSFAGSSYEQYF. CDR3 sequence (DNA): TGTGCCAGCAGTTTTGCTGGGAGCTCCTACGAGCAGTACTTC.

This clone was seen only a few times. The chain is built from TRBV7-9 and TRBJ1-1; maybe TRBD1 (6 bases). Germline loops: CDR1 SEHNR, CDR2 FQNEAQ (reference sequence). CDR3 length: 14 residues. The germline V and J ends were trimmed by 3 bases and 5 bases, with 13 bases remaining between them. As DNA, the CDR3 is TGTGCCAGCAGCTTTCTACAGGGTAGGACTGAAGCTTTCTTT. Translated, it gives CASSFLQGRTEAFF.

This clone was found a few times. This chain links TRBV5-1 with TRBJ1-2; D unresolved. Germline loops: CDR1 SGHRS, CDR2 YFSETQ. This CDR3 region has 13 residues. Trimming cost V 4 bases and J 4 bases, with 11 bases left between them. The chain's CDR3 is CASSVSPSYGYTF. CDR3 sequence (DNA): TGCGCCAGCAGCGTTAGCCCTAGCTATGGCTACACCTTC.

This rearrangement joins TRBV10-2 to TRBJ1-6; possibly TRBD1 for D (5 bases). The CDR3 loop spans 13 amino acids. Germline CDR1 and CDR2: WSHSY and SAAADI. V was cut by 6 bases and J by 14 bases, with 17 bases left in between. The CDR3 bases are TGCGCCAGCAGCGAAAACAGGAGAAGGGCCCTCCACTTT. Translated, it gives CASSENRRRALHF.

V gene TRBV11-2 combines with J gene TRBJ1-2; D unclear. The CDR3 sequence is 17 residues long. Germline values: CDR1 SGHAT, CDR2 FQNNGV. V lost 0 bases and J 1 base, leaving 15 bases between the germline ends. CDR3 sequence: CASSLDSTTSINYGYTF. CDR3 nucleotide sequence: TGTGCCAGCAGCTTAGACAGTACTACCTCCATTAACTATGGCTACACCTTC.

This clone showed up just once. This sequence joins TRBV6-5 and TRBJ2-7, with 7 nucleotides matching TRBD2. The junction had 7 bases not matched to a gene; V was cut back by 1 base and J by 4 bases. CDR1 and CDR2 from the germline V gene are MNHEY and SVGAGI. CDR3 length: 15 residues. CDR3 bases: TGTGCCAGCAGTTACTTGGGAGGGGCAGGTTACGAGCAGTACTTC. Residues: CASSYLGGAGYEQYF.

The chain has TRBV18 and TRBJ2-5, with a possible D match to TRBD1 (5 bases). The CDR3 is 13 residues long. V lost 3 bases and J 5 bases, leaving 10 bases between the germline ends. CDR1 KGHSH and CDR2 LQKENI come from the germline V gene. CDR3 coding DNA: TGTGCCAGCTCACCCTCAGGGCGGGAGACCCAGTACTTC. Its protein product is CASSPSGRETQYF.

This clone was recorded only once. This sequence joins TRBV5-4 and TRBJ2-2; TRBD1 agrees at 7 bases. The V gene end was trimmed by 4 bases and the J gene end by 3 bases; junction bases not matched to a gene: 9. The germline CDR1 and CDR2 sequences are SGHNT and YYREEE (reference sequence). The CDR3 has 16 amino acids. CDR3 region: CASSPGRQGYTGELFF. CDR3 bases: TGTGCCAGCAGCCCCGGCAGACAGGGCTACACCGGGGAGCTGTTTTTT.

The V and J genes are TRBV6-5 and TRBJ2-7; TRBD2 matches 10 bases. The CDR3 has 15 amino acids. The germline gives CDR1 MNHEY, CDR2 SVGAGI. V gave up 7 bases and J gave up 7 bases; unmatched junction bases: 13. The CDR3 spells CASTLAGADEREQYF. CDR3 bases: TGTGCCAGCACCCTAGCGGGGGCCGATGAGCGGGAGCAGTACTTC.

The V gene is TRBV7-2, the J gene TRBJ2-7; D remains unclear. The length of the CDR3 is 15 residues. CDR1 is SGHTA, CDR2 FQGNSA, per germline. Trimming shortened V by 0 bases and J by 2 bases, and 11 bases separated the two germline ends. The CDR3 region has the DNA TGTGCCAGCAGCTTAGCGCGAGGCGTGACCTACGAGCAGTACTTC. Residues: CASSLARGVTYEQYF.

This chain links TRBV19 with TRBJ2-7; possibly TRBD1 for D (5 bases). With 1 base removed from V and 6 bases from J, the gap between germline ends came to 16 bases. CDR3 size: 15 residues. Germline V gene lookup returns CDR1 LNHDA and CDR2 SQIVND (reference sequence). This CDR3 reads CASSIALRQGFEQYF. The CDR3, as DNA: TGTGCCAGTAGTATAGCCCTACGCCAGGGCTTCGAGCAGTACTTC.

This clone has just a few counts. This chain connects TRBV7-9 to TRBJ1-4, with D tentatively TRBD1 (5 bases). Germline V CDR1 and CDR2: SEHNR, FQNEAQ (reference sequence). V was shortened by 5 bases and J by 6 bases, with 16 bases between the two germline ends. This CDR3 has 15 amino acids. CDR3 region: CASSHRWGEDEKLFF. As DNA, the CDR3 is TGTGCCAGCAGCCATCGATGGGGGGAAGATGAAAAACTGTTTTTT.

This sequence joins TRBV27 and TRBJ1-1; possible D gene TRBD1, 5 bases. The germline gives CDR1 MNHEY, CDR2 SMNVEV (reference sequence). The CDR3 consists of 14 residues. V shed 4 bases and J shed 5 bases, with 14 bases lying between them. The DNA for the CDR3 is TGTGCCAGCAGTTGGGGGGGAAGGGGAACTGAAGCTTTCTTT. Protein: CASSWGGRGTEAFF.

The genes are TRBV6-5 and TRBJ2-6; no clear D. CDR3 length equals 14 residues. V was trimmed by 6 bases and J by 4 bases, leaving 10 bases between them. Germline V gives CDR1 MNHEY, CDR2 SVGAGI. In DNA form, the CDR3 reads TGTGCCAGCAGCCTCTCGGAGGGGGCCAACGTCCTGACTTTC. Amino acid sequence: CASSLSEGANVLTF.

This clone was counted a few times. The chain has TRBV5-1 and TRBJ1-4; TRBD1 matches 7 bases. The CDR3 has 14 amino acids. Per germline, CDR1 SGHRS and CDR2 YFSETQ. Trimming at V came to 3 bases and at J to 7 bases, leaving 6 bases not matched to a gene. CDR3 DNA: TGCGCCAGCAGCTCGGGGACAGAAGGTGAAAAACTGTTTTTT. Protein product: CASSSGTEGEKLFF.

This clone has more than one count but fewer than ten. This chain connects TRBV6-1 to TRBJ1-1; D might be TRBD1 (6 bases). The CDR3 has 13 residues. Per the germline V gene, CDR1 is MNHNS and CDR2 is SASEGT. The ends were cut back, 8 bases at V and 0 bases at J, with 10 bases in the middle. The CDR3 loop reads CASGGQMNTEAFF. DNA for the CDR3: TGTGCCAGCGGGGGACAAATGAACACTGAAGCTTTCTTT.

The rearrangement links TRBV27 to TRBJ2-3, with 9 positions matching TRBD1. Germline V lookup: CDR1 MNHEY, CDR2 SMNVEV (reference sequence). The junction had 10 bases not matched to a gene; V was cut back by 3 bases and J by 6 bases. The CDR3 length is 16 residues. The CDR3: CASSFAPGQGFDTQYF. CDR3 DNA: TGTGCCAGCAGTTTTGCCCCGGGACAGGGATTTGATACGCAGTATTTT.

This sequence joins TRBV6-5 and TRBJ1-1; D unresolved. The CDR3 is made up of 14 amino acids. V lost 4 bases and J lost 4, with 13 bases in between. CDR1 is MNHEY and CDR2 is SVGAGI in the germline V gene. In DNA form, the CDR3 reads TGTGCCAGCAGTTTCTCGCTAGGAGCCACTGAAGCTTTCTTT. Translating it yields CASSFSLGATEAFF.

The chain combines TRBV5-6 with TRBJ1-3; D possibly corresponds to TRBD1 (5 bases). Trimming cost V 0 bases and J 4 bases, with 11 bases left between them. CDR1 is SGHDT and CDR2 is YYEEEE in the germline V gene. The CDR3 has 15 residues. For the CDR3, the DNA is TGTGCCAGCAGCTTGGCCGGGGGGTCAGGAAACACCATATATTTT. Translated: CASSLAGGSGNTIYF.

This chain joins TRBV28 and TRBJ2-1; D is unclear. V dropped 2 bases and J dropped 8 bases, with 7 bases sitting between them. Germline V gene lookup returns CDR1 MDHEN and CDR2 SYDVKM. The CDR3 extends over 12 amino acids. The CDR3 sequence: CASSLIGYEQFF. CDR3 nucleotide sequence: TGTGCCAGCAGTTTAATCGGGTATGAGCAGTTCTTC.